A selection of T cell receptor beta chains follows, all from one sample in a study of CD8 T cells in Susac syndrome. TCRdb re-called the immunoSEQ multiplex PCR reads with MiXCR, one entry per CDR3 protein. The sample has 160,000 or so distinct CDR3 sequences, approximately 94% seen once; the top ten hold roughly 0.12%. The sample consisted of CD4+ T cells from PBMCs. Receptors were obtained from a human donor with Susac syndrome. CDR3s leave out the opening cysteine and the closing phenylalanine or tryptophan. The D gene is left open where the match is weak. Expanded clones are given a class, and other clones once, few, many or no size at all.

clone_size | v_call | d_call | cdr3_aa
once | TRBV30 | NA | AWSGGPLGGQPQH
NA | TRBV9 | NA | ASSDYSGLTDTQY
NA | TRBV20-1 | NA | SASRQINTGELF
NA | TRBV27 | NA | AIPTHEQY
NA | TRBV10-1 | NA | ASSATTDTQY
NA | TRBV3-1 | NA | ASSLQGEANIQY
NA | TRBV11-2 | NA | ASSQDGTHQETQY
NA | TRBV2 | NA | ASSEQGPATGGYT
NA | TRBV11-2 | NA | ASSFDGLRGYT
NA | TRBV6-2/TRBV6-3 | TRBD2 | ASSRLRSGGAAGANVLT
NA | TRBV7-2 | TRBD1 | ASSYQTGILNTEAF
NA | TRBV12-3/TRBV12-4 | NA | ASTIWGGGLTDTQY
NA | TRBV7-2 | TRBD2 | ASSPQLAGGPGEQY
once | TRBV15 | NA | ATSRDEPGDNSPLH
NA | TRBV9 | NA | ASSVVASDTQY
NA | TRBV2 | TRBD1 | ASHRGQGQETQY
NA | TRBV13 | NA | ASSLSRRADRGYT
NA | TRBV18 | NA | ASSGYQETQY
NA | TRBV30 | NA | AWSARHGEQY
NA | TRBV7-3 | NA | ASSESTGTPLH
NA | TRBV2 | TRBD1 | ASTGTGSYEQY
NA | TRBV7-8 | NA | ASSFRGGDHTDTQY
NA | TRBV7-2 | NA | ASSLRSNQETQY
NA | TRBV4-1 | NA | ASSQHGSILGF
NA | TRBV5-4 | TRBD1 | ASSSPTGGYTGELF
NA | TRBV10-1 | NA | ASSESRSYGYT
NA | TRBV20-1 | NA | SARVQGIATTEAF
NA | TRBV6-5 | NA | ASSTLGGSREKLF
NA | TRBV6-6 | TRBD1 | ATLTGQGNTGELF
few | TRBV18 | TRBD1 | ASSPPGQGDNEQF
NA | TRBV18 | NA | ASSPRRVDEQY
NA | TRBV6-6 | NA | ASSSSYAGQSNTQY
NA | TRBV4-2 | TRBD1 | ASSPWTGRSGANVLT
NA | TRBV11-2 | NA | ASSQHGEAYNEQF
NA | TRBV5-1 | NA | ASSRRNGFQETQY
NA | TRBV30 | TRBD2 | AWSSLRGEHYNEQF
few | TRBV27 | NA | ASSPTSYNEQF
NA | TRBV6-2/TRBV6-3 | NA | ASSYRGGLPITNEQF
NA | TRBV20-1 | TRBD1 | SARDPLGTGGNYGYT
few | TRBV6-6 | TRBD1 | ASSLGTGYEQY
NA | TRBV20-1 | NA | SASLQDYCYT
NA | TRBV20-1 | NA | SARAPGRGVSGANVLT
NA | TRBV20-1 | TRBD1 | SARGQGEGNNEQF
NA | TRBV11-2 | NA | ASSLRRAGGPQH
NA | TRBV15 | NA | ATSMYSATEAF
NA | TRBV29-1 | NA | SVTQGSSTDTQY
NA | TRBV29-1 | TRBD2 | SGTSGTNTGELF
NA | TRBV30 | NA | AWSVRLGNNNEQF
NA | TRBV20-1 | NA | SAPRGPNTEAF
NA | TRBV2 | NA | ASSNGGRQGYT
NA | TRBV7-2 | NA | ASSLMAGTYNEQF
NA | TRBV20-1 | NA | SARAPGAGANVLT
NA | TRBV20-1 | NA | SASLSGYT
NA | TRBV28 | NA | ASSLWSQGYT
NA | TRBV11-2 | NA | ASSLRDPDQTDTQY
NA | TRBV3-1 | NA | ASSQGGALETQY
NA | TRBV5-1 | NA | ASSLAELAGVDTQY